This paragraph reports one TCR beta chain. This entry comes from a study of blood T cell repertoires in COVID-19. Study-wide background: Samples of COVID-19 (acute and convalescent) were obtained from the United States, Italy and Spain. T cells, B-cell-depleted T cells, or PBMCs supplied cDNA or gDNA.

Per germline, CDR1 LNHDA and CDR2 SQIVND (reference sequence). The CDR3 has 15 amino acids. Trimming stripped 2 bases from V and 0 bases from J, with 11 bases between. Original processing notes: Quantification of nucleated cells was approximated via reference gene primer amplification. Assay used: immunoSEQ multiplex PCR; TCRdb lists only in-frame clones, some missing. The V and J calls and clone size were taken over from that table, and D and trimming were inferred from the DNA. The sample shows fewer than 55,000 clones, 80% to 90% of them seen only once. The chain has TRBV19 and TRBJ2-7; tentative D call: TRBD1 (5 bases). The specimen was peripheral blood. This sequence originates from a woman aged 55-69 years with acute or convalescent COVID-19. The CDR3 spells CASSISPQGSYEQYF. Here the CDR3 DNA reads TGTGCCAGTAGTATATCGCCGCAGGGCTCCTACGAGCAGTACTTC.